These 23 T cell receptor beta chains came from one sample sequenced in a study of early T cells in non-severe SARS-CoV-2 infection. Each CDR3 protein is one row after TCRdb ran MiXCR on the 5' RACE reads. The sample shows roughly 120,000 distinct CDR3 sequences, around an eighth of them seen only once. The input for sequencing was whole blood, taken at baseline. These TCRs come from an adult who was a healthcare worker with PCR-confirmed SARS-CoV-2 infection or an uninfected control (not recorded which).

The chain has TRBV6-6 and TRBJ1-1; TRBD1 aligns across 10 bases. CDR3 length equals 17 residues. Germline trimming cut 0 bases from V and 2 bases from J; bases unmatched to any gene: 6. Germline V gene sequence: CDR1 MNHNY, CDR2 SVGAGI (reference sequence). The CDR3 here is CASSYSGTGVSNTEAFF. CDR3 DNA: TGTGCCAGCAGTTACTCAGGGACAGGGGTTTCCAACACTGAAGCTTTCTTT.

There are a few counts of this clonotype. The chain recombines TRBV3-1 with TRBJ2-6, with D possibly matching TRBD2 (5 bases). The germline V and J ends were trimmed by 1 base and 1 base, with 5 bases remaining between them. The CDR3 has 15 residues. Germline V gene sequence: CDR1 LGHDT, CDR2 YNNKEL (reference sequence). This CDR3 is CASSQAGSGANVLTF. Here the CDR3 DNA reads TGTGCCAGCAGCCAAGCGGGGTCTGGGGCCAACGTCCTGACTTTC.

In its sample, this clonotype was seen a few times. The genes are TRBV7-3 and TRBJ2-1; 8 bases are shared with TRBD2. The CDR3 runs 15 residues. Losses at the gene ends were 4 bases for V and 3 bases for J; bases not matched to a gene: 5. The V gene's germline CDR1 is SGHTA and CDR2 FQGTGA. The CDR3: CASSSSSGSYNEQFF. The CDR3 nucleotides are TGTGCCAGCAGCTCCTCCAGCGGGAGCTACAATGAGCAGTTCTTC.

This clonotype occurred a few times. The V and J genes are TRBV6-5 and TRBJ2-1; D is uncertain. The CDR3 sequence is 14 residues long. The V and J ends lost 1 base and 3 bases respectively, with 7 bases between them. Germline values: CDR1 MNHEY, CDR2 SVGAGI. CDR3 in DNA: TGTGCCAGCAGTTACTGGGCTAACTACAATGAGCAGTTCTTC. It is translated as CASSYWANYNEQFF.

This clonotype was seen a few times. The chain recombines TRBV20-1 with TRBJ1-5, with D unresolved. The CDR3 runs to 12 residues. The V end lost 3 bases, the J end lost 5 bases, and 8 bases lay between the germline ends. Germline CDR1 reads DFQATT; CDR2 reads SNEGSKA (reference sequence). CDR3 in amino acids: CSASGGDQPQHF. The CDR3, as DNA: TGCAGTGCTAGTGGTGGGGATCAGCCCCAGCATTTT.

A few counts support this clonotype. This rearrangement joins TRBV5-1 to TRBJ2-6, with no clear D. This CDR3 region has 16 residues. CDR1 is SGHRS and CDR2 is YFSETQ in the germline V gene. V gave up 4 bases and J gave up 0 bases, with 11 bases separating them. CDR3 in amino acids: CASSREGGSGANVLTF. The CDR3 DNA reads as TGCGCCAGCAGCCGCGAAGGTGGCTCTGGGGCCAACGTCCTGACTTTC. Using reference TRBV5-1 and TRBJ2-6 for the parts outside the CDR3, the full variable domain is KAGVTQTPRYLIKTRGQQVTLSCSPISGHRSVSWYQQTPGQGLQFLFEYFSETQRNKGNFPGRFSGRQFSNSRSEMNVSTLELGDSALYLCASSREGGSGANVLTFGAGSRLTVL.

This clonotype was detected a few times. CDR3 bases: TGTGCCAGCAGCCGATCCCTGGGACGGTATAATTCACCCCTCCACTTT. Residues: CASSRSLGRYNSPLHF. The chain links TRBV7-2 to TRBJ1-6, with a tentative D call TRBD1 (5 bases). Per the germline V gene, CDR1 is SGHTA and CDR2 is FQGNSA. There are 16 residues in the CDR3. V was pared by 5 bases and J by 4 bases, with 15 bases between.

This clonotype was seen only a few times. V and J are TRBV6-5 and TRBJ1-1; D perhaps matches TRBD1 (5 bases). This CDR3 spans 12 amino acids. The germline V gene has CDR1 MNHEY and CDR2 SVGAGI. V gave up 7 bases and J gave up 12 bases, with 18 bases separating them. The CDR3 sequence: CASKDGWTSSFF. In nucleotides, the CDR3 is TGTGCCAGCAAGGATGGATGGACATCGTCTTTCTTT.

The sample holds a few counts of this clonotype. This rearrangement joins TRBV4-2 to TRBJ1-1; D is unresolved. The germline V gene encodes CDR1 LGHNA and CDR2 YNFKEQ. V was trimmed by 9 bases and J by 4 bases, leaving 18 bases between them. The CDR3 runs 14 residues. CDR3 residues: CASKVPGRSTEAFF. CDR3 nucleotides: TGTGCCAGTAAGGTCCCGGGCAGAAGCACTGAAGCTTTCTTT.

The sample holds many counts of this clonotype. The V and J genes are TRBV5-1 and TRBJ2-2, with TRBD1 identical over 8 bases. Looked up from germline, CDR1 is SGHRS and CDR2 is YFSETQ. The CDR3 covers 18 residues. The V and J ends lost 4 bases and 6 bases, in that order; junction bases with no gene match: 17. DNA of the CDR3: TGCGCCAGCAGCCCCAGGACAGGGCGAGGATGGGGTGCCGGGGAGCTGTTTTTT. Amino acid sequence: CASSPRTGRGWGAGELFF.

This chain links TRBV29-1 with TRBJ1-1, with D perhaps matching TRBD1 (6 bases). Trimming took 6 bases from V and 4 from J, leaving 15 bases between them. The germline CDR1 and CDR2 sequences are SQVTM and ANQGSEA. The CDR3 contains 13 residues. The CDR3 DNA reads TGCAGCGTCATGCAGGGGTGGAGCACTGAAGCTTTCTTT. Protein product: CSVMQGWSTEAFF.

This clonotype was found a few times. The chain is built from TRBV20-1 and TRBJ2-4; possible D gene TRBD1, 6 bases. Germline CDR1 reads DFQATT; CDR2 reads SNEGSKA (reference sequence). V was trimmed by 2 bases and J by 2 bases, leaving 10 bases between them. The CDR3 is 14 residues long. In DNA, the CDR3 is TGCAGTGCTAGACAGGGGAATTCCAAAAACATTCAGTACTTC. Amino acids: CSARQGNSKNIQYF.

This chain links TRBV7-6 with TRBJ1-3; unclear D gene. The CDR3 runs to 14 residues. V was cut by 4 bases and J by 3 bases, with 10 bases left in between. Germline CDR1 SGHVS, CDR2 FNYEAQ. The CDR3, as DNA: TGTGCCAGCAGCTACCCAGGAATTGGAAACACCATATATTTT. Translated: CASSYPGIGNTIYF. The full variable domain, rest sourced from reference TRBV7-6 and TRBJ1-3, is GAGVSQSPRYKVTKRGQDVALRCDPISGHVSLYWYRQALGQGPEFLTYFNYEAQQDKSGLPNDRFSAERPEGSISTLTIQRTEQRDSAMYRCASSYPGIGNTIYFGEGSWLTVV.

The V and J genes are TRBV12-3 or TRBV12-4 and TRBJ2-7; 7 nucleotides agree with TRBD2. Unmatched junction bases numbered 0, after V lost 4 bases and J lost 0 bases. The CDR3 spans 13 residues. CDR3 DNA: TGTGCCAGCAGTTGGGACTACTCCTACGAGCAGTACTTC. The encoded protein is CASSWDYSYEQYF.

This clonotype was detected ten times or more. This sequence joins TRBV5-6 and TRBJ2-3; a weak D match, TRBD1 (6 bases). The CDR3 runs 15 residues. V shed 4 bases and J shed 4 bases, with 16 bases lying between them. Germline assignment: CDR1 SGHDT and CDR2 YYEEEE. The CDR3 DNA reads TGTGCCAGCAGCACCGGACAGTCCGTGCCAGATACGCAGTATTTT. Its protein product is CASSTGQSVPDTQYF.

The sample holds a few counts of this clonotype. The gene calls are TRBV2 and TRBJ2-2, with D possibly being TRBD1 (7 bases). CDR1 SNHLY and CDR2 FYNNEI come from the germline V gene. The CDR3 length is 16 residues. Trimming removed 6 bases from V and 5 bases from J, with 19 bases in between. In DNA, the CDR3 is TGTGCCAGCAGGGAGGGGGCTTCGGGCCTGACCGGGGAGCTGTTTTTT. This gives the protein CASREGASGLTGELFF.

As DNA, the CDR3 is TGTGCCAGCAGATCGCGGGGGGAGAATTCACCCCTCCACTTT. Protein sequence: CASRSRGENSPLHF. The rearrangement uses TRBV12-3 or TRBV12-4 and TRBJ1-6, with D tentatively TRBD1 (5 bases). Trimming removed 6 bases at V and 7 bases at J, with 13 bases between. The CDR3 length is 14 residues.

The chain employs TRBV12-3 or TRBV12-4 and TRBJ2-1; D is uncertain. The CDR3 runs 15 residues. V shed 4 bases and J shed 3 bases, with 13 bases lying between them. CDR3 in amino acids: CASSSSPTSYNEQFF. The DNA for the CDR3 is TGTGCCAGCAGTTCCTCCCCGACAAGCTACAATGAGCAGTTCTTC.

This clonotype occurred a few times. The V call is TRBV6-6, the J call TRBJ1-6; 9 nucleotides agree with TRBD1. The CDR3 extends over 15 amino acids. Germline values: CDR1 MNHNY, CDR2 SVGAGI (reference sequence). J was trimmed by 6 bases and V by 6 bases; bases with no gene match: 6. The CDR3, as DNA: TGTGCCAGCAGACACAGGGGGCAGGCTAATTCACCCCTCCACTTT. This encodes CASRHRGQANSPLHF.

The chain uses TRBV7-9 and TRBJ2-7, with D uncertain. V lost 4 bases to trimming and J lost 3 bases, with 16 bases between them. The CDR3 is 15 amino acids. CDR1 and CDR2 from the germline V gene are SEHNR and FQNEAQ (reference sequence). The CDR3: CASSSTSLKYYEQYF. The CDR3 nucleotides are TGTGCCAGCAGCTCCACCAGCTTAAAGTACTACGAGCAGTACTTC.

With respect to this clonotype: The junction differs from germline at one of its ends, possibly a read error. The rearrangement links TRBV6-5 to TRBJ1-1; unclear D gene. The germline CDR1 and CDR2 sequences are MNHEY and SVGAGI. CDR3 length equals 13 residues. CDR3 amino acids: CASSYFGSTEAFF. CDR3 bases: TGTGCCAGCAGTTACTTTGGCTCCACTGAAGCCTTCTTT.

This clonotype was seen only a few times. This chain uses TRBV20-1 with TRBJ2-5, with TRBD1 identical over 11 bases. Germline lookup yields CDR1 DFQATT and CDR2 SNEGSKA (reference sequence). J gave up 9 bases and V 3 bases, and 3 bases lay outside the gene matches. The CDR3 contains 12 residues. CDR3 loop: CSASEGQGAQYF. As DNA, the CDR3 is TGCAGTGCTAGCGAGGGACAGGGGGCCCAGTACTTC.

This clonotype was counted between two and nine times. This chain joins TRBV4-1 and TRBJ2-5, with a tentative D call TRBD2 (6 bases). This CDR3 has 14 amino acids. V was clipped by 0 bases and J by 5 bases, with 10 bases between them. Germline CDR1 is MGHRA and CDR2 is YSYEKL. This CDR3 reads CASSQDPSAETQYF. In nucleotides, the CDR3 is TGCGCCAGCAGCCAAGATCCTAGCGCGGAGACCCAGTACTTC.